Shown below are 22 T cell receptor beta chains from a single sample sequenced in a study of type 1 and type 2 diabetes patients. The PCR template was genomic DNA. A primer set of 30 forward and 13 reverse primers amplified the CDR3. In TCRdb, the multiplex PCR reads were re-called with MiXCR into one record per CDR3 protein. In the table there are some 250,000 distinct CDR3 sequences, approximately 45% of which are singletons. Sequencing used peripheral blood mononuclear cells (PBMCs). The source of these receptors is a man aged 18 to 29 with type 2 diabetes.

This clonotype was observed a single time. The genes are TRBV30 and TRBJ2-1; 7 nucleotides agree with TRBD2. Germline V gene data show CDR1 as GTSNPN and CDR2 as SVGIG (reference sequence). The CDR3 is 18 amino acids. After removal of 1 base from V and 0 bases from J, the junction contained 12 bases not matched to a gene. The CDR3 protein is CAWSAPAGVAGSYNEQFF. CDR3 DNA sequence: TGTGCCTGGAGTGCCCCCGCCGGAGTAGCGGGCTCCTACAATGAGCAGTTCTTC.

This sequence joins TRBV18 and TRBJ1-4; a possible D gene is TRBD1 (5 bases). Germline CDR1 reads KGHSH; CDR2 reads LQKENI. The ends were cut back, 6 bases at V and 7 bases at J, with 18 bases in the middle. The CDR3 length is 15 residues. The CDR3 DNA is TGTGCCAGCTCCCAAATGAGGGGAAAAGGTGAAAAACTGTTTTTT. Protein: CASSQMRGKGEKLFF.

This clonotype was detected a few times. The chain combines TRBV20-1 with TRBJ2-6; D ambiguous. Germline V gene lookup returns CDR1 DFQATT and CDR2 SNEGSKA (reference sequence). The CDR3 spans 14 residues. Trimming stripped 2 bases from V and 0 bases from J, with 5 bases between. CDR3 in amino acids: CSARNHSGANVLTF. The CDR3 bases are TGCAGTGCTAGAAATCACTCTGGGGCCAACGTCCTGACTTTC.

The chain recombines TRBV14 with TRBJ2-7; 8 bases line up with TRBD2. Germline V gene data show CDR1 as SGHDN and CDR2 as FVKESK. Trimming took 2 bases from V and 2 from J; bases not matched to a gene: 5. This CDR3 has 15 amino acids. The CDR3 DNA reads as TGTGCCAGCAGCCAACTGAGCGGGGGAGCCTACGAGCAGTACTTC. Amino acid sequence: CASSQLSGGAYEQYF.

Notes on this clonotype: It may be a read error: a sequence one base away is much more abundant. The chain is built from TRBV10-1 and TRBJ2-7; possibly TRBD2 for D (6 bases). Between the trimmed V and J ends, which lost 6 bases and 2 bases, there was a span of 17 bases. This CDR3 region has 15 residues. CDR1 WNHNN and CDR2 SYGVQD come from the germline V gene (reference sequence). In nucleotides, the CDR3 is TGCGCCAGCAGCGCCGGACTAAATTACGCCTACGAGCAGTACTTC. This translates into CASSAGLNYAYEQYF.

The chain carries TRBV5-1 and TRBJ2-1; a weak D match, TRBD2 (6 bases). The germline gives CDR1 SGHRS, CDR2 YFSETQ. Trimming took off 4 bases at V and 4 bases at J, with 15 bases between the two ends. The CDR3 consists of 15 residues. Here the CDR3 DNA reads TGCGCCAGCAGCCCGGGTATAGCGGAATACAATGAGCAGTTCTTC. Its translation is CASSPGIAEYNEQFF.

In its sample, this clonotype was seen a few times. The V call is TRBV12-3 or TRBV12-4, the J call TRBJ1-2; D unresolved. The CDR3 runs 13 residues. V dropped 6 bases and J dropped 2 bases, with 10 bases sitting between them. In DNA, the CDR3 is TGTGCCAGCAGCTACAGCTTGAACTATGGCTACACCTTC. It yields the protein CASSYSLNYGYTF.

The gene calls are TRBV5-5 and TRBJ2-7; 12 bases map to TRBD1. Germline V gives CDR1 SGHKS, CDR2 YYEKEE (reference sequence). The CDR3 loop spans 14 amino acids. After removal of 1 base from V and 8 bases from J, the junction contained 4 bases not matched to a gene. The CDR3 region is CASSLKGTGGQQYF. CDR3 nucleotide sequence: TGTGCCAGCAGCTTGAAAGGGACAGGGGGCCAGCAGTACTTC.

CDR3 sequence (DNA): TGTGCCAGCACCTCACAGGGCTACGAGCAGTACTTC. It specifies CASTSQGYEQYF. The rearrangement links TRBV12-3 or TRBV12-4 to TRBJ2-7, with D perhaps TRBD1 (6 bases). The V gene lost 7 bases and the J gene lost 3 bases, with 10 bases spanning the gap. The CDR3 is 12 amino acids.

This rearrangement joins TRBV5-1 to TRBJ2-5; D is unresolved. Trimming took 0 bases from V and 6 from J, leaving 9 bases between them. The CDR3 runs 13 residues. CDR1 SGHRS and CDR2 YFSETQ come from the germline V gene. CDR3 sequence: CASSLDPDQTQYF. CDR3 coding DNA: TGCGCCAGCAGCTTGGATCCGGACCAGACCCAGTACTTC. Looking up the rest from reference TRBV5-1 and TRBJ2-5 gives the full variable domain: KAGVTQTPRYLIKTRGQQVTLSCSPISGHRSVSWYQQTPGQGLQFLFEYFSETQRNKGNFPGRFSGRQFSNSRSEMNVSTLELGDSALYLCASSLDPDQTQYFGPGTRLLVL.

About this clonotype: At one of its ends the junction is not consistent with the germline gene, which may arise from a read error. The V gene is TRBV19, the J gene TRBJ2-7; weak D call: TRBD1 (6 bases). CDR3 length equals 16 residues. The germline V gene has CDR1 LNHDA and CDR2 SQIVND (reference sequence). CDR3 sequence (DNA): TGTGCCAGTAGTATATTTGCTGGGCAGGGGAAGTACGAGCGGTACTTC. Translated, it gives CASSIFAGQGKYERYF.

This clonotype appeared many times. The chain joins TRBV19 to TRBJ2-5; the D is unclear. This CDR3 has 11 amino acids. V gave up 1 base and J gave up 8 bases, with 5 bases separating them. Germline CDR1 is LNHDA and CDR2 is SQIVND (reference sequence). The CDR3, as DNA: TGTGCCAGTAGTATAGGCGCAACCCAGTACTTC. Amino acid sequence: CASSIGATQYF.

In this sample, this clonotype turned up a few times. The chain recombines TRBV13 with TRBJ2-2; D may match TRBD1 or TRBD2 (5 bases each). This CDR3 has 14 amino acids. Trimming took off 0 bases at V and 6 bases at J, with 8 bases between the two ends. Germline values: CDR1 PRHDT, CDR2 FYEKMQ (reference sequence). The DNA of the CDR3 is TGTGCCAGCAGCTTAGGTGGGGGTCCCGGGGAGCTGTTTTTT. Residues: CASSLGGGPGELFF.

Remarks on this clonotype: At one end the junction does not follow the germline gene, possibly because of a read error. This rearrangement joins TRBV5-1 to TRBJ2-1; 7 nucleotides line up with TRBD1. CDR3 size: 14 residues. Germline CDR1 SGHRS, CDR2 YFSETQ. The chain's CDR3 is CASQVQGAYNEQFF. As DNA, the CDR3 is TGTGCCAGCCAAGTGCAGGGGGCCTACAATGAGCAGTTCTTC. The full variable domain, completed using reference TRBV5-1 and TRBJ2-1, is KAGVTQTPRYLIKTRGQQVTLSCSPISGHRSVSWYQQTPGQGLQFLFEYFSETQRNKGNFPGRFSGRQFSNSRSEMNVSTLELGDSALYLCASQVQGAYNEQFFGPGTRLTVL.

The chain employs TRBV2 and TRBJ2-5; 7 bases align to TRBD1. Unmatched junction bases numbered 9, after V lost 6 bases and J lost 5 bases. The germline V gene encodes CDR1 SNHLY and CDR2 FYNNEI. The CDR3 has 14 amino acids. CDR3 bases: TGTGCCAGCAGCGCGGCAGGGGGTATTGAGACCCAGTACTTC. Protein: CASSAAGGIETQYF. The full variable domain, rest sourced from reference TRBV2 and TRBJ2-5, is EPEVTQTPSHQVTQMGQEVILRCVPISNHLYFYWYRQILGQKVEFLVSFYNNEISEKSEIFDDQFSVERPDGSNFTLKIRSTKLEDSAMYFCASSAAGGIETQYFGPGTRLLVL.

This clonotype was counted between two and nine times. This chain joins TRBV7-3 and TRBJ2-2; weak D call: TRBD2 (5 bases). With 2 bases removed from V and 1 base from J, the gap between germline ends came to 14 bases. Germline V gene sequence: CDR1 SGHTA, CDR2 FQGTGA. The CDR3 runs 17 residues. The CDR3 coding sequence is TGTGCCAGCAGCTTATGGAGTAGCGATATGAACACCGGGGAGCTGTTTTTT. Residues: CASSLWSSDMNTGELFF.

J is TRBJ2-7 and V is TRBV19; 7 bases are shared with TRBD1. With 4 bases clipped from V and 7 bases from J, the junction kept 16 bases outside the gene matches. The CDR3 contains 16 residues. CDR1 and CDR2 (germline): LNHDA, SQIVND (reference sequence). CDR3 bases: TGTGCCAGTAGTAGAGGAATGACAGGGTACTCGTATGAGCAGTACTTC. Protein sequence: CASSRGMTGYSYEQYF.

The gene calls are TRBV7-8 and TRBJ2-5; no definite D call. This CDR3 has 14 residues. Germline CDR1 is SGHVS and CDR2 is FQNEAQ. V was cut by 2 bases and J by 1 base, with 8 bases left in between. In DNA form, the CDR3 reads TGTGCCAGCAGCTTAAGGTGGGGCCAAGAGACCCAGTACTTC. It is translated as CASSLRWGQETQYF.

This clonotype was seen a single time. The V and J genes are TRBV27 and TRBJ2-7, with 7 positions matching TRBD2. From germline, CDR1 is MNHEY and CDR2 SMNVEV (reference sequence). The CDR3 totals 13 residues. V shed 6 bases, J shed 7 bases, and the junction held 9 bases outside the gene matches. This CDR3 is CASRGRGFEEQYF. DNA for the CDR3: TGTGCCAGCAGGGGGAGGGGTTTCGAGGAGCAGTACTTC.

Regarding this clonotype: A read error may explain this, as a much larger clone is one base away. This chain uses TRBV30 with TRBJ2-5; D may match TRBD1 or TRBD2 (5 bases each). V was shortened by 0 bases and J by 7 bases, with 18 bases between the two germline ends. This CDR3 comprises 15 residues. The V gene's germline CDR1 is GTSNPN and CDR2 SVGIG (reference sequence). In DNA form, the CDR3 reads TGTGCCTGGAGTGTATCCGGCGGTGCGAGGGGGACCCAGTACTTC. Protein product: CAWSVSGGARGTQYF.

This chain joins TRBV12-3 or TRBV12-4 and TRBJ2-5, with D unresolved. The J call may be mistaken, given a closer DNA end match to TRBJ2-1. The CDR3 loop spans 13 amino acids. CDR3 loop: CASNLAALNEQFF. CDR3 DNA sequence: TGTGCCAGCAATCTCGCCGCACTCAATGAGCAGTTCTTC.

The V call is TRBV6-5, the J call TRBJ1-6; D uncertain. V lost 6 bases and J lost 8, with 11 bases in between. The CDR3 covers 13 residues. Germline V lookup: CDR1 MNHEY, CDR2 SVGAGI. The CDR3 sequence is CASSEDWDSPLHF. The DNA of the CDR3 is TGTGCCAGCAGCGAGGACTGGGATTCACCCCTCCACTTT.